The 3 T cell receptor beta chains in this list originate from one sample, sequenced in a study of T cells in Graves' hyperthyroidism and ophthalmopathy. TCR beta CDR3 region amplification was performed from RNA transcripts. During a first-round RT-PCR of the TCR CDR3, the HTBI primer set was used. TCRdb redid the calling of the multiplex PCR reads with MiXCR, one entry per CDR3 protein. The sample includes roughly 380,000 distinct CDR3 sequences, about 13% of them seen just once. The sample comprised blood. The receptors stem from a man aged 25 to 45 with Graves' hyperthyroidism that later progressed to Graves' ophthalmopathy.

The DNA for the CDR3 is TGCGCCAGCAGTGAGTCAGGGGGCGGACAAGAGACCCAGTACTTC. Translation gives CASSESGGGQETQYF. The rearrangement uses TRBV10-2 and TRBJ2-5; TRBD1 agrees at 7 bases. The CDR3 spans 15 residues. Germline V gene lookup returns CDR1 WSHSY and CDR2 SAAADI. J gave up 2 bases and V 0 bases, and 3 bases lay outside the gene matches.

This clonotype was seen ten or more times. This chain uses TRBV6-1 with TRBJ1-2, with D unclear. There are 15 residues in the CDR3. V was clipped by 4 bases and J by 6 bases, with 18 bases between them. Germline V gene lookup returns CDR1 MNHNS and CDR2 SASEGT. The CDR3 here is CASSADRTWGHGYTF. Here the CDR3 DNA reads TGTGCCAGCAGTGCTGACCGCACGTGGGGTCATGGCTACACCTTC.

This chain connects TRBV29-1 to TRBJ2-7, with D possibly being TRBD1 (6 bases). Per the germline V gene, CDR1 is SQVTM and CDR2 is ANQGSEA. V lost 6 bases to trimming and J lost 2 bases, with 20 bases between them. The CDR3 has 15 amino acids. DNA for the CDR3: TGCAGCGTGCTAGGGTCGGGACACGGTACCTACGAGCAGTACTTC. Encoded protein: CSVLGSGHGTYEQYF.